Below are 23 T cell receptor beta chains sequenced from a single sample in a study of cytomegalovirus exposure and HLA in healthy donors (dated by TCRdb to 2016 to 2017). Libraries were made using the immunoSEQ multiplex PCR assay. For the multiplex PCR, a mixture combining 60 forward primers for TCR Vbeta segments and 13 reverse primers for TCR Jbeta segments was used. The clones in this table, taken by TCRdb from immuneACCESS, are in-frame only. Not every clone is retained; where verified, under half of the shortfall comes from an unresolved V gene, and the cause of the rest is unknown. A total of fewer than 250,000 clones appear in this sample, 80% to 85% of them only once. 0.71% of the sample goes to the ten largest clones. Input material: PBMCs. The source of these receptors is a boy between 2 and 10 years old in good health and CMV-seronegative.

The chain employs TRBV7-9 and TRBJ1-2, with 8 bases fitting TRBD1. The CDR3 extends over 16 amino acids. J gave up 2 bases and V 2 bases, and 7 bases lay outside the gene matches. Per the germline V gene, CDR1 is SEHNR and CDR2 is FQNEAQ (reference sequence). The CDR3 bases are TGTGCCAGCAGCTTAAGCCCGGGACAGGCAAACTATGGCTACACCTTC. The encoded protein is CASSLSPGQANYGYTF.

The CDR3 here is CAWSSESLYGNTIYF. CDR3 sequence (DNA): TGTGCCTGGAGCTCGGAGTCGCTTTATGGAAACACCATATATTTT. This chain connects TRBV30 to TRBJ1-3; D gene unclear. The CDR3 is 15 amino acids. The germline gives CDR1 GTSNPN, CDR2 SVGIG (reference sequence). V gave up 3 bases and J gave up 3 bases, with 15 bases separating them. Drawing the rest from reference TRBV30 and TRBJ1-3, the complete variable domain is SQTIHQWPATLVQPVGSPLSLECTVEGTSNPNLYWYRQAAGRGLQLLFYSVGIGQISSEVPQNLSASRPQDRQFILSSKKLLLSDSGFYLCAWSSESLYGNTIYFGEGSWLTVV.

This chain joins TRBV9 and TRBJ2-4; TRBD1 agrees at 8 bases. V lost 0 bases to trimming and J lost 4 bases; unmatched junction nucleotides: 3. This CDR3 region has 15 residues. The germline CDR1 and CDR2 sequences are SGDLS and YYNGEE. The CDR3 nucleotides are TGTGCCAGCAGCGTAGTCGGGACAGGAAAAAACATTCAGTACTTC. It yields the protein CASSVVGTGKNIQYF.

This sequence joins TRBV6-1 and TRBJ2-5; no definite D call. Per the germline V gene, CDR1 is MNHNS and CDR2 is SASEGT. Trimming left V 7 bases short and J 5 bases short, with 14 bases between. The length of the CDR3 is 13 residues. The CDR3, as DNA: TGTGCCAGCAAAGAACTCGCCCCCGAGACCCAGTACTTC. This encodes CASKELAPETQYF.

This clone is a singleton in its sample. The chain carries TRBV13 and TRBJ1-2, with a weak D call TRBD1 (5 bases). The ends were cut back, 8 bases at V and 6 bases at J, with 13 bases in the middle. Germline CDR1 and CDR2: PRHDT and FYEKMQ (reference sequence). The CDR3 has 12 residues. CDR3 region: CASSGGENGYTF. The CDR3 nucleotides read TGTGCCAGCTCGGGGGGGGAAAATGGCTACACCTTC.

The chain has TRBV4-2 and TRBJ2-3, with D maybe TRBD2 (5 bases). This CDR3 is 13 amino acids long. Germline V gene lookup returns CDR1 LGHNA and CDR2 YNFKEQ. With 10 bases removed from V and 5 bases from J, the gap between germline ends came to 16 bases. The CDR3, as DNA: TGTGCCACCACCGGGATTTACAGAGATACGCAGTATTTT. Residues: CATTGIYRDTQYF.

The chain recombines TRBV5-4 with TRBJ2-7, with 8 bases fitting TRBD1. Unmatched junction bases numbered 11, after V lost 4 bases and J lost 2 bases. This CDR3 comprises 16 residues. Germline V lookup: CDR1 SGHNT, CDR2 YYREEE (reference sequence). Written as DNA, the CDR3 is TGTGCCAGCAGCGACAGGGGTGGGCGGGGTACCTACGAGCAGTACTTC. Amino acids: CASSDRGGRGTYEQYF.

The chain combines TRBV12-5 with TRBJ2-3; D uncertain. The CDR3 runs to 14 residues. CDR1 LGHNT and CDR2 FRNRAP come from the germline V gene. Deletions cut 3 bases from V and 2 bases from J, with 9 bases between. The CDR3 DNA reads as TGTGCTAGTGGTTTCCCCCCTAACACAGATACGCAGTATTTT. It codes for CASGFPPNTDTQYF. Full variable domain (missing parts from reference TRBV12-5 and TRBJ2-3): DARVTQTPRHKVTEMGQEVTMRCQPILGHNTVFWYRQTMMQGLELLAYFRNRAPLDDSGMPKDRFSAEMPDATLATLKIQPSEPRDSAVYFCASGFPPNTDTQYFGPGTRLTVL.

The chain couples TRBV19 to TRBJ1-1; the D is unclear. V gave up 6 bases and J gave up 1 base, with 9 bases separating them. Germline V lookup: CDR1 LNHDA, CDR2 SQIVND (reference sequence). The CDR3 totals 13 residues. The CDR3 region is CASRAGWNTEAFF. The CDR3 DNA reads as TGTGCCAGTAGAGCGGGGTGGAACACTGAAGCTTTCTTT.

The chain uses TRBV7-8 and TRBJ2-1; TRBD2 agrees at 8 bases. V was clipped by 0 bases and J by 5 bases; unmatched bases: 12. Germline loops: CDR1 SGHVS, CDR2 FQNEAQ. This CDR3 has 18 residues. The CDR3 nucleotides read TGTGCCAGCAGCTTAGCCCCCCACCTAGCGGGCAAAGACAATGAGCAGTTCTTC. Its protein is CASSLAPHLAGKDNEQFF.

The V gene is TRBV19, the J gene TRBJ1-5; TRBD1 agrees at 7 bases. This CDR3 is 16 amino acids long. Germline CDR1 and CDR2: LNHDA and SQIVND (reference sequence). Unmatched junction bases numbered 9, after V lost 4 bases and J lost 3 bases. The CDR3 is CASSRSRTGYNQPQHF. CDR3 DNA sequence: TGTGCCAGTAGTAGGAGTCGGACAGGCTACAATCAGCCCCAGCATTTT.

This chain uses TRBV5-1 with TRBJ2-5; D possibly corresponds to TRBD2 (5 bases). The closer fit of TRBJ2-7 to the DNA end suggests the J call may be wrong. This CDR3 region has 15 residues. CDR1 is SGHRS, CDR2 YFSETQ, per germline. CDR3 sequence reads: CASSLDGLSAYEQYF. Here the CDR3 DNA reads TGCGCCAGCAGCTTGGATGGTCTTAGCGCCTACGAGCAGTACTTC.

J is TRBJ1-2 and V is TRBV5-8; weak D call: TRBD1 (6 bases). CDR3 length: 12 amino acids. CDR1 is SGHTS, CDR2 YDEGEE, per germline. The V and J ends lost 5 bases and 11 bases respectively, with 16 bases between them. The CDR3 here is CASRRRQDSYTF. As DNA, the CDR3 is TGTGCCAGCAGGAGACGACAGGATTCTTACACCTTC.

V gene TRBV11-2 combines with J gene TRBJ1-2; 7 bases agree with TRBD1. The germline gives CDR1 SGHAT, CDR2 FQNNGV. J gave up 4 bases and V 2 bases, and 16 bases lay outside the gene matches. The CDR3 is made up of 18 amino acids. The CDR3 DNA reads TGTGCCAGCAGCTTACGCTCTATCCTGACAGGGAGGATCTATGGCTACACCTTC. Translated: CASSLRSILTGRIYGYTF.

In the case of this clone: A read error may produce the germline difference seen at one junction end. Other DNA sequences of this sample code for an identical CDR3. The chain joins TRBV9 to TRBJ2-2, with TRBD1 identical over 7 bases. CDR3 length equals 15 residues. The germline CDR1 and CDR2 sequences are SGDLS and YYNGEE. CDR3 sequence reads: CASSVRDRPAGELFF. In nucleotides, the CDR3 is TGTGCCAGTAGCGTCCGGGACAGACCGGCCGGGGAGCTGTTTTTT.

A remark on this clone: In the same sample, other DNA sequences code for this CDR3. V is TRBV5-1 and J is TRBJ2-1, with 7 nucleotides matching TRBD1. The V gene's germline CDR1 is SGHRS and CDR2 YFSETQ. The trim removed 0 bases at V and 10 bases at J, leaving 1 base unmatched. This CDR3 is 12 amino acids long. CDR3 DNA sequence: TGCGCCAGCAGCTTGGGACAGGGAGAGCAGTTCTTC. Its protein product is CASSLGQGEQFF.

This chain links TRBV9 with TRBJ2-3, with D perhaps TRBD1 (5 bases). V was pared by 2 bases and J by 0 bases, with 7 bases between. The germline gives CDR1 SGDLS, CDR2 YYNGEE. CDR3 length: 14 residues. The CDR3 loop is CASSVGHSTDTQYF. In nucleotides, the CDR3 is TGTGCCAGCAGCGTCGGACATAGCACAGATACGCAGTATTTT.

The chain links TRBV30 to TRBJ2-3; possibly TRBD2 for D (6 bases). The V end lost 5 bases, the J end lost 5 bases, and 17 bases lay between the germline ends. The germline V gene encodes CDR1 GTSNPN and CDR2 SVGIG (reference sequence). The CDR3 contains 14 residues. The CDR3 region is CAWGSTGEGDTQYF. In DNA form, the CDR3 reads TGTGCCTGGGGTTCGACGGGGGAAGGAGATACGCAGTATTTT.

V usage is TRBV10-3 and J usage is TRBJ2-1; possible D gene TRBD1, 6 bases. Germline loops: CDR1 ENHRY, CDR2 SYGVKD. CDR3 size: 15 residues. Trimming took 3 bases from V and 2 from J, leaving 11 bases between them. The CDR3 loop is CAISEQGRAYNEQFF. As DNA, the CDR3 is TGTGCCATCAGTGAACAGGGTAGGGCCTACAATGAGCAGTTCTTC.

The chain joins TRBV7-9 to TRBJ2-1, with 14 positions matching TRBD2. The CDR3 runs 19 residues. The germline gives CDR1 SEHNR, CDR2 FQNEAQ (reference sequence). The J segment lost 0 bases and the V segment lost 5 bases, leaving 9 bases of the junction unmatched. Written as DNA, the CDR3 is TGTGCCAGCAGCCCCCGGACTAGCGGGGGGTCAAGCTCCTACAATGAGCAGTTCTTC. Amino acids: CASSPRTSGGSSSYNEQFF.

V is TRBV7-9 and J is TRBJ2-1; tentative D call: TRBD2 (6 bases). The CDR3 loop spans 17 amino acids. Germline V gives CDR1 SEHNR, CDR2 FQNEAQ (reference sequence). The V end was cut by 5 bases, the J end by 5 bases, with 22 bases between. The CDR3 here is CASSQPLEGPPDNEQFF. The CDR3 DNA is TGTGCCAGCAGCCAACCTTTGGAGGGGCCCCCTGACAATGAGCAGTTCTTC.

The table lists this clone with a few counts. The chain uses TRBV2 and TRBJ2-7; TRBD2 matches 11 bases. J was trimmed by 4 bases and V by 6 bases; bases with no gene match: 8. The CDR3 has 15 amino acids. CDR1 is SNHLY and CDR2 is FYNNEI in the germline V gene. The CDR3 DNA reads as TGTGCCAGCAGGCGAACAACTAGCGGGAGTTACGAGCAGTACTTC. Translating it yields CASRRTTSGSYEQYF.

The CDR3 region has the DNA TGTGCCAGCACCCAGAATCAGCGGCAGCACCAAGAGACCCAGTACTTC. This translates into CASTQNQRQHQETQYF. The chain carries TRBV5-5 and TRBJ2-5, with D possibly TRBD2 on 5 matching bases. The CDR3 sequence is 16 residues long. The germline CDR1 and CDR2 sequences are SGHKS and YYEKEE (reference sequence). V dropped 6 bases and J dropped 0 bases, with 18 bases sitting between them.